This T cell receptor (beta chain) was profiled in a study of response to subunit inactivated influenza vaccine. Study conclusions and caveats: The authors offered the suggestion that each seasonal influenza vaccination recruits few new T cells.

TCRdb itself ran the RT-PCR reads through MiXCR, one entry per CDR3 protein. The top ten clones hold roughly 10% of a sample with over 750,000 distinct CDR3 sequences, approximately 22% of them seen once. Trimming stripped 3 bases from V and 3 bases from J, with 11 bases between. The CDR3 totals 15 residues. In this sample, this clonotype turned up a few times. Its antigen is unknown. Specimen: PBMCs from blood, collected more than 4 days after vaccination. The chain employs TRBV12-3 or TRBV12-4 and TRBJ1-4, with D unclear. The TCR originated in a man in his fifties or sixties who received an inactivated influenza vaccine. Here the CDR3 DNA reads TGTGCCAGCAGTTTCATACGGAGGTCTAATGAAAAACTGTTTTTT. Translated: CASSFIRRSNEKLFF.